The sequence of this TCR beta chain was determined in a study of T cells in Graves' hyperthyroidism and ophthalmopathy. Based on clinical symptoms, serum thyroxine and TRAb, thyroid ultrasound and orbital computed tomography, diagnoses were reached. TCR beta CDR3 regions were amplified from RNA transcripts. First-round RT-PCR with HTBI primers amplified the TCR CDR3 region. TCRdb reanalysed the multiplex PCR reads using MiXCR and keeps one entry per CDR3 protein. This table holds around 600,000 distinct CDR3 sequences, about 45% found once. Germline V gene lookup returns CDR1 MGHRA and CDR2 YSYEKL. CDR3 length: 14 amino acids. Trimming took 1 base from V and 3 from J, leaving 7 bases between them.

The origin of this receptor is an adult man with Graves' disease, either hyperthyroidism or ophthalmopathy (not recorded which). Sequencing was performed on peripheral blood or thyroid tissue (not recorded which). The chain links TRBV4-1 to TRBJ1-5; D unresolved. The CDR3 DNA sequence: TGCGCCAGCAGCCAAGCCATGGTCAATCAGCCCCAGCATTTT. This sequence encodes CASSQAMVNQPQHF.